This is a list of T cell receptor beta chains from one sample in a study of T-cell reconstitution after alpha-beta-depleted transplantation in children. TCRdb passed the PCR reads through MiXCR, listing each CDR3 protein once. The repertoire holds around 440,000 distinct CDR3 sequences, with about 17% as singletons. This sample comprised PBMCs, mostly from graft donor cells, obtained 360 days after TCRalphabeta/CD19-depleted stem cell transplant. The receptors shown here come from a boy younger than two who had a stem cell transplant for Wiskott-Aldrich syndrome, so the T cells may come from the graft donor. Each CDR3 is given with its conserved first and last residue. The order of the fields is V gene, D gene, J gene, clone size, CDR3 DNA, CDR3 protein. A D gene is named only where the DNA matches it firmly. Part of the rows lack a size; the others show once, few, many or a class for expanded clones.

V: TRBV5-8; D: .; J: TRBJ2-1; size: few; DNA: TGTGCCAGCAGCGAGGTTGGGGGGGCAATTAGAAATGAGCAGTTCTTC; CDR3: CASSEVGGAIRNEQFF
V: TRBV4-3; D: .; J: TRBJ2-5; size: few; DNA: TGCGCCAGCAGCGTTCAGGCGTACCAAGAGACCCAGTACTTC; CDR3: CASSVQAYQETQYF
V: TRBV18; D: .; J: TRBJ2-7; size: few; DNA: TGTGCCAGCTCCACTCGGCTGGGCAAGAACGAGCAGTACTTC; CDR3: CASSTRLGKNEQYF
V: TRBV20-1; D: TRBD2; J: TRBJ2-7; size: .; DNA: TGCAGTGCTAAGGTAGCGGGAGCAGTCGAGCAGTACTTC; CDR3: CSAKVAGAVEQYF
V: TRBV20-1; D: .; J: TRBJ2-3; size: few; DNA: TGCAGTGCTAACTTGCCTCGTACGGGAGGCACAGATACGCAGTATTTT; CDR3: CSANLPRTGGTDTQYF
V: TRBV4-2; D: .; J: TRBJ2-3; size: many; DNA: TGTGCCAGCAGCCAAGAGGGCTCTAGCACAGATACGCAGTATTTT; CDR3: CASSQEGSSTDTQYF
V: TRBV11-3; D: .; J: TRBJ1-1; size: few; DNA: TGTGCCAGCAGCTACCGTGGGGGCAGAACTGAAGCTTTCTTT; CDR3: CASSYRGGRTEAFF
V: TRBV15; D: .; J: TRBJ2-1; size: few; DNA: TGTGCCACCAGAAATGGGACAAAACCCAGAGAGCAGTTCTTC; CDR3: CATRNGTKPREQFF
V: TRBV5-1; D: .; J: TRBJ2-2; size: few; DNA: TGCGCCAGCAGCTTGAAACCCGGGGGCGCGAACACCGGGGAGCTGTTTTTT; CDR3: CASSLKPGGANTGELFF
V: TRBV12-3/TRBV12-4; D: .; J: TRBJ1-2; size: few; DNA: TGTGCCAGCAGTTTATCAGGGTTCTATGGCTACACCTTC; CDR3: CASSLSGFYGYTF
V: TRBV5-1; D: TRBD1; J: TRBJ2-1; size: few; DNA: TGCGCCAGCAGCTTGCTGGACAGGGTAGGTGAGCAGTTCTTC; CDR3: CASSLLDRVGEQFF
V: TRBV6-1; D: .; J: TRBJ1-1; size: .; DNA: TGTGCCAGTAGAGGACTTTCGACAACTGAAGCTTTCTTT; CDR3: CASRGLSTTEAFF
V: TRBV3-1; D: TRBD2; J: TRBJ2-3; size: few; DNA: TGTGCCAGCACGGAGCGGGGGGGCACAGATACGCAGTATTTT; CDR3: CASTERGGTDTQYF
V: TRBV4-2; D: .; J: TRBJ2-2; size: .; DNA: TGTGCCAGCAGCCATGACCCCCTATCCCGGGGACGGCACACCGGGGAGCTGTTTTTT; CDR3: CASSHDPLSRGRHTGELFF
V: TRBV4-2; D: .; J: TRBJ2-5; size: .; DNA: TGTGCCAGCAGCCAAGGGGACCATCGAGAAGAGACCCAGTACTTC; CDR3: CASSQGDHREETQYF
V: TRBV7-9; D: .; J: TRBJ1-2; size: .; DNA: TGTGCCAGCAGCCAAAGTCTATGGCTTGGCTACACCTTC; CDR3: CASSQSLWLGYTF
V: TRBV12-3/TRBV12-4; D: .; J: TRBJ2-7; size: many; DNA: TGCGCCAGCAGCTTGGGGGCCACCTACGAGCAGTACTTC; CDR3: CASSLGATYEQYF
V: TRBV7-6; D: .; J: TRBJ2-2; size: .; DNA: TGTGCCAGCCGTCTGGGCAGGATAGGGACCGGGGAGCTGTTTTTT; CDR3: CASRLGRIGTGELFF
V: TRBV7-8; D: .; J: TRBJ2-1; size: many; DNA: TGTGCCAGCAGCTTAGCTCTAGCAGTCAATGAGCAGTTCTTC; CDR3: CASSLALAVNEQFF
V: TRBV5-6; D: .; J: TRBJ2-5; size: many; DNA: TGTGCCAGCAGCTTGCAGGGAACCGAGACCCAGTACTTC; CDR3: CASSLQGTETQYF
V: TRBV6-1; D: .; J: TRBJ2-2; size: .; DNA: TGTGCCAGCAGTCCCGGCTGGGGAAACACCGGGGAGCTGTTTTTT; CDR3: CASSPGWGNTGELFF
V: TRBV24-1; D: TRBD2; J: TRBJ2-2; size: .; DNA: TGTGCCACCAGTGATTTGGAGATAGCGGGTTCAGCAGGGAACACCGGGGAGCTGTTTTTT; CDR3: CATSDLEIAGSAGNTGELFF